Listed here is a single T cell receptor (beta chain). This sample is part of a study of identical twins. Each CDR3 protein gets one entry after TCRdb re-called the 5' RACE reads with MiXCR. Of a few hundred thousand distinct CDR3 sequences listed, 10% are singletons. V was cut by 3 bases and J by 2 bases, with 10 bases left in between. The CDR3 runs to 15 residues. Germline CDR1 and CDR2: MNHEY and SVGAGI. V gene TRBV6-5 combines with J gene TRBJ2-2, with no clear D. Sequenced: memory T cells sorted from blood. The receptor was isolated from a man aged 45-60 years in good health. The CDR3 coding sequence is TGTGCCAGCAGTTATGCCAGATTTAACACCGGGGAGCTGTTTTTT. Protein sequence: CASSYARFNTGELFF.